The 9 T cell receptor beta chains below come from one sample, sequenced in a study of a mutant IDH1 vaccine in newly diagnosed glioma. Their target antigens are unknown. Time point here: week 35, safety follow-up. Topical imiquimod accompanied each vaccine dose, which consisted of 300 ug of mutant IDH1 20-mer peptide. The data were produced by immunoSEQ multiplex PCR, yet TCRdb's version contains in-frame clones alone and is incomplete. Among tens of thousands of clones, 84% were seen once, and the ten largest hold approximately 12%. Sequenced material: PBMCs, taken from a glioma patient whose treatment included an IDH1 peptide vaccine. The receptor set was obtained from a man aged 18 to 35 with glioma.

This sequence joins TRBV27 and TRBJ2-6; TRBD1 aligns across 7 bases. Germline V gene sequence: CDR1 MNHEY, CDR2 SMNVEV (reference sequence). The CDR3 runs to 18 residues. V gave up 5 bases and J gave up 6 bases; unmatched junction bases: 16. CDR3 loop: CASSLLKTGTIEANVLTF. CDR3 DNA sequence: TGTGCCAGCAGTCTCCTAAAGACAGGGACAATAGAGGCCAACGTCCTGACTTTC.

The chain joins TRBV4-1 to TRBJ2-1; TRBD2 is a possible D gene (7 bases). There are 16 residues in the CDR3. Trimming removed 4 bases from V and 1 base from J, with 14 bases in between. Germline V lookup: CDR1 MGHRA, CDR2 YSYEKL. CDR3 nucleotides: TGCGCCAGCAGCCCAAGTGGGGGGGCGTCCTACAATGAGCAGTTCTTC. Residues: CASSPSGGASYNEQFF.

The chain employs TRBV18 and TRBJ2-3; D call uncertain. This CDR3 contains 14 residues. With 3 bases removed from V and 0 bases from J, the gap between germline ends came to 7 bases. CDR1 and CDR2 from the germline V gene are KGHSH and LQKENI. CDR3 loop: CASSPFTSTDTQYF. Here the CDR3 DNA reads TGTGCCAGCTCACCTTTTACCAGCACAGATACGCAGTATTTT.

This clone was seen a few times. The chain carries TRBV18 and TRBJ1-1; D gene ambiguous. Trimming shortened V by 3 bases and J by 1 base, and 15 bases separated the two germline ends. From germline, CDR1 is KGHSH and CDR2 LQKENI. CDR3 length: 16 residues. The CDR3 here is CASSPQGTGPNTEAFF. For the CDR3, the DNA is TGTGCCAGCTCACCTCAAGGCACCGGCCCGAACACTGAAGCTTTCTTT. The full variable domain, in which reference TRBV18 and TRBJ1-1 provide the parts outside the CDR3, is NAGVMQNPRHLVRRRGQEARLRCSPMKGHSHVYWYRQLPEEGLKFMVYLQKENIIDESGMPKERFSAEFPKEGPSILRIQQVVRGDSAAYFCASSPQGTGPNTEAFFGQGTRLTVV.

In this sample, this clone turned up a few times. The same CDR3 arises from other DNA sequences in this sample as well. The V gene is TRBV28, the J gene TRBJ1-5; 7 nucleotides agree with TRBD1. Germline values: CDR1 MDHEN, CDR2 SYDVKM. The CDR3 length is 14 residues. After removal of 4 bases from V and 2 bases from J, the junction contained 2 bases not matched to a gene. As DNA, the CDR3 is TGTGCCAGCAGTTCTGGACAGGGCAATCAGCCCCAGCATTTT. Its translation is CASSSGQGNQPQHF.

The rearrangement links TRBV10-3 to TRBJ2-5; D may be TRBD2 (5 bases). Germline lookup yields CDR1 ENHRY and CDR2 SYGVKD. The CDR3 totals 13 residues. V was shortened by 3 bases and J by 1 base, with 6 bases between the two germline ends. CDR3 nucleotide sequence: TGTGCCATCAGTGATGGACTCCAAGAGACCCAGTACTTC. Its translation: CAISDGLQETQYF.

As for this clone: A junction end diverges from the germline sequence, so it may reflect a read error. The rearrangement links TRBV27 to TRBJ2-7, with D possibly called TRBD1 or TRBD2 (6 bases each). CDR1 is MNHEY and CDR2 is SMNVEV in the germline V gene (reference sequence). This CDR3 contains 13 residues. CDR3 amino acids: CASSFQLGGEVNF. The CDR3, as DNA: TGTGCCAGCAGTTTCCAGTTGGGGGGCGAGGTGAACTTC.

This clone was recorded many times. The sample carries other DNA sequences with the same CDR3. The V and J genes are TRBV4-3 and TRBJ2-7, with D perhaps matching TRBD1 or TRBD2 (7 bases each). The germline V gene has CDR1 LGHNA and CDR2 YSLEER. V lost 0 bases and J 5 bases, leaving 14 bases between the germline ends. This CDR3 has 15 amino acids. This chain's CDR3 is CASSQDRGGGNEQYF. CDR3 DNA sequence: TGCGCCAGCAGCCAAGATCGGGGAGGGGGCAACGAGCAGTACTTC.

This clone has only a few counts. This CDR3 is CASSQQMNTEAFF. The DNA for the CDR3 is TGTGCCAGCAGCCAGCAAATGAACACTGAAGCTTTCTTT. V is TRBV14 and J is TRBJ1-1, with D unresolved. V lost 3 bases and J 0 bases, leaving 5 bases between the germline ends. Germline loops: CDR1 SGHDN, CDR2 FVKESK. CDR3 length equals 13 residues.